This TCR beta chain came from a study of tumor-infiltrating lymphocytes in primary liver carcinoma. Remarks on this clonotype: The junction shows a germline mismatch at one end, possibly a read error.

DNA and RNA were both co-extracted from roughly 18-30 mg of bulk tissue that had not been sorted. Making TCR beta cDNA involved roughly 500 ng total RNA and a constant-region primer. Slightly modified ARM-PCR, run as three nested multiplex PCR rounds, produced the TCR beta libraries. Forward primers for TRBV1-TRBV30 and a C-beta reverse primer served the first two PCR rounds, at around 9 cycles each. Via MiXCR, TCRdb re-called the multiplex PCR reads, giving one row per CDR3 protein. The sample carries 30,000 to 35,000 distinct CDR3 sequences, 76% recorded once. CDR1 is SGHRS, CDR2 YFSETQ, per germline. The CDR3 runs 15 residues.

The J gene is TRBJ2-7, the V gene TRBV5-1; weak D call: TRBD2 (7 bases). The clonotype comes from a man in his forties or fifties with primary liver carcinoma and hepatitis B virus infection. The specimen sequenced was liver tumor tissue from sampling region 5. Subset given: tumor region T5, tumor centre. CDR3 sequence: CASSFTSGGAYEQHF. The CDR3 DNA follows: TGCGCCAGCAGCTTCACGTCGGGGGGCGCTTACGAGCAGCACTTC.